The following is a TCR beta chain sequence with its context. Its cognate antigen is unknown. Trimming removed 6 bases from V and 5 bases from J; junction bases left unmatched: 8. The CDR3 sequence is 14 residues long. The germline V gene has CDR1 SGHTA and CDR2 FQGNSA. These data come from a study of long-term antiretroviral therapy in people with HIV. Post-ART PBMC samples numbered at least two per donor, and pre-ART ones at least one. Study findings and constraints: Within the repertoire, clones expanded before ART were dominant at all time points.

Researchers report immunoSEQ v3.0 was run at survey level. The method was immunoSEQ multiplex PCR; TCRdb's version includes in-frame clones alone and lacks a portion of them. The table has 5,500 to 6,000 clones, around 80% seen once. This chain uses TRBV7-2 with TRBJ2-5, with 8 bases matching TRBD2. Specimen: unsorted PBMCs, collected 1.8 years before starting antiretroviral therapy. This receptor was obtained from a man aged 40-49 years with HIV. CDR3 protein: CASSHSGSSETQYF. In DNA, the CDR3 is TGTGCCAGCAGTCACAGCGGGAGTTCTGAGACCCAGTACTTC. Variable domain in full (rest from reference TRBV7-2 and TRBJ2-5): GAGVSQSPSNKVTEKGKDVELRCDPISGHTALYWYRQSLGQGLEFLIYFQGNSAPDKSGLPSDRFSAERTGGSVSTLTIQRTQQEDSAVYLCASSHSGSSETQYFGPGTRLLVL.